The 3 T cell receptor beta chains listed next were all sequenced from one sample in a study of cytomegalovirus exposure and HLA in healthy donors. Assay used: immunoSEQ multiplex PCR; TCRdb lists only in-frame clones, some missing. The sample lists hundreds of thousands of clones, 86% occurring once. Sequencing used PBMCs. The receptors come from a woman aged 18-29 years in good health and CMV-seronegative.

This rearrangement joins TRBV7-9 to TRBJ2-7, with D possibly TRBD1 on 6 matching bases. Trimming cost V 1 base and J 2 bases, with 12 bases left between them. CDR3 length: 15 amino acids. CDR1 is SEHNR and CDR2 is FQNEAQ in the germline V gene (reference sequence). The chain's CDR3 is CASSLVGHAAYEQYF. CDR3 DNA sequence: TGTGCCAGCAGCTTAGTGGGACACGCCGCCTACGAGCAGTACTTC.

The CDR3, as DNA: TGTGCCAGCAGTCAAGGACTAGCGAAATACAATGAGCAGTTCTTC. This translates into CASSQGLAKYNEQFF. The chain links TRBV27 to TRBJ2-1; TRBD2 aligns across 9 bases. The CDR3 contains 15 residues. V was clipped by 5 bases and J by 4 bases; unmatched bases: 6. Per germline, CDR1 MNHEY and CDR2 SMNVEV (reference sequence).

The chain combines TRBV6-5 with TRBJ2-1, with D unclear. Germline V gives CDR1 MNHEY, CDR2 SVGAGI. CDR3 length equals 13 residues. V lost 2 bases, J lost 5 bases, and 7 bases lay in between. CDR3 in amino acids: CASSYQENNEQFF. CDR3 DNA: TGTGCCAGCAGTTACCAGGAAAACAATGAGCAGTTCTTC.